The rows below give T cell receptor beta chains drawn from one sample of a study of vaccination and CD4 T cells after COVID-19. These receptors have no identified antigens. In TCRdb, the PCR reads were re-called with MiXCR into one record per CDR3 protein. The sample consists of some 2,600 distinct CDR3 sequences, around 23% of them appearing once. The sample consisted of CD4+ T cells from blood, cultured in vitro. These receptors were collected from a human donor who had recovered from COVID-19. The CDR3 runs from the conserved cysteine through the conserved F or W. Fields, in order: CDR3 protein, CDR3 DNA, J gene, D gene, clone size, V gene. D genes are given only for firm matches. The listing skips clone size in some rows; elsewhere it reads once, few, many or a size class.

CASSPKRTGPEAFF	TGTGCCAGCAGCCCCAAAAGGACAGGACCAGAAGCTTTCTTT	TRBJ1-1	TRBD1	-	TRBV7-9
CASSRQYKNSPLHF	TGTGCCAGCAGCCGACAGTACAAAAATTCACCCCTCCACTTT	TRBJ1-6	-	-	TRBV7-3
CASSPGQGRGNEKLFF	TGCGCCAGCAGCCCTGGACAGGGGAGAGGGAATGAAAAACTGTTTTTT	TRBJ1-4	TRBD1	-	TRBV4-3
CASSIGEGTEAFF	TGTGCCAGTAGTATCGGGGAAGGCACTGAAGCTTTCTTT	TRBJ1-1	-	-	TRBV19
CASSQVLAKQPHGQYF	TGCGCCAGCAGCCAGGTACTAGCAAAGCAGCCCCATGGGCAGTATTTT	TRBJ2-3	-	-	TRBV4-1
CASSQANSRMAGEKLFF	TGCGCCAGCAGCCAGGCGAACTCAAGGATGGCTGGTGAAAAACTGTTTTTT	TRBJ1-4	-	few	TRBV4-3
CASSWDRGPREQYF	TGTGCCAGCAGTTGGGACAGGGGGCCGAGGGAGCAGTACTTC	TRBJ2-7	TRBD1	-	TRBV6-5
CSATQGAYNEKLFF	TGCAGTGCCACACAGGGGGCCTATAATGAAAAACTGTTTTTT	TRBJ1-4	TRBD1	few	TRBV20-1
CASSGRGAGQPQHF	TGTGCCAGCAGTGGTAGGGGGGCCGGTCAGCCCCAGCATTTT	TRBJ1-5	-	medium-sized	TRBV2
CASSYQGLRGYEQYF	TGTGCCAGCAGCTACCAGGGGTTGCGGGGCTACGAGCAGTACTTC	TRBJ2-7	-	-	TRBV5-4
CASSNQRGGPNEQFF	TGTGCCAGCAGCAATCAGCGGGGGGGCCCCAATGAGCAGTTCTTC	TRBJ2-1	TRBD2	-	TRBV7-9
CASSYTGWTSSGEQYF	TGTGCCAGCAGTTATACCGGGTGGACTTCATCGGGGGAGCAGTACTTC	TRBJ2-7	-	-	TRBV27
CASSYYSDSNQPQHF	TGTGCCAGCAGTTATTATTCAGACTCCAATCAGCCCCAGCATTTT	TRBJ1-5	-	few	TRBV6-5
CASGRTSPPDTQYF	TGTGCCAGCGGCAGGACTTCCCCCCCGGATACGCAGTATTTT	TRBJ2-3	-	-	TRBV6-1
CASSLRLATGELFF	TGTGCCAGCAGTTTACGACTAGCGACCGGGGAGCTGTTTTTT	TRBJ2-2	TRBD2	-	TRBV12-3/TRBV12-4
CASSVPGPGNYEQYF	TGTGCCAGCAGCGTTCCGGGACCGGGAAACTACGAGCAGTACTTC	TRBJ2-7	-	-	TRBV6-1
CASSLGTTNEQFF	TGTGCCAGCAGCTTAGGGACCACCAATGAGCAGTTCTTC	TRBJ2-1	-	-	TRBV7-9
CASSEALGGLAREQYF	TGTGCCAGCAGTGAAGCGCTTGGTGGACTAGCACGCGAGCAGTACTTC	TRBJ2-7	TRBD2	medium-sized	TRBV2
CATSRGSGGFADTQYF	TGTGCCACCAGCAGAGGGTCAGGGGGTTTTGCAGATACGCAGTATTTT	TRBJ2-3	TRBD1	-	TRBV15
CASSLVGTENEAFF	TGTGCCAGCAGCTTGGTCGGGACAGAAAATGAAGCTTTCTTT	TRBJ1-1	TRBD1	-	TRBV5-5
CASSLDSSRGMNTEAFF	TGTGCCAGCAGCTTAGATTCGAGTCGGGGCATGAACACTGAAGCTTTCTTT	TRBJ1-1	-	few	TRBV7-3
CATSDPIGLVGADTQYF	TGTGCCACCAGTGACCCCATAGGACTAGTGGGGGCAGATACGCAGTATTTT	TRBJ2-3	TRBD2	-	TRBV24-1
CASSHTFGYTF	TGTGCCAGCAGTCACACATTTGGCTACACCTTC	TRBJ1-2	-	medium-sized	TRBV6-1
CASSDPGQGDSPLHF	TGTGCCAGCAGTGATCCGGGACAGGGCGATTCACCCCTCCACTTT	TRBJ1-6	TRBD1	few	TRBV6-1
CASATGTGVLSEPQHF	TGTGCCAGCGCAACCGGGACAGGGGTTCTCAGCGAGCCCCAGCATTTT	TRBJ1-5	TRBD1	-	TRBV6-1
CASSFQQETQYF	TGCGCCAGCAGCTTCCAGCAAGAGACCCAGTACTTC	TRBJ2-5	-	once	TRBV5-1
CASSLTDRETQYF	TGTGCCAGCAGCTTGACGGATCGGGAGACCCAGTACTTC	TRBJ2-5	-	few	TRBV5-4
CSARPPRHPTDTQYF	TGCAGTGCTAGGCCCCCCCGCCATCCGACAGATACGCAGTATTTT	TRBJ2-3	-	large	TRBV20-1
CASRLEGRADTQYF	TGTGCCAGCAGGTTGGAGGGGAGGGCGGATACGCAGTATTTT	TRBJ2-3	TRBD2	few	TRBV5-6
CASSIDKPYEQYF	TGTGCCAGTAGTATAGATAAACCCTACGAGCAGTACTTC	TRBJ2-7	-	-	TRBV19
CSARFSSGGSDTQYF	TGCAGTGCTAGGTTTTCTAGCGGGGGGTCAGATACGCAGTATTTT	TRBJ2-3	TRBD2	-	TRBV20-1
CASTGLAGYDEQFF	TGTGCCAGCACCGGGCTAGCGGGATATGATGAGCAGTTCTTC	TRBJ2-1	TRBD2	-	TRBV2
CASSKYRTTRKQETQYF	TGTGCCAGCAGCAAATATCGGACTACCCGAAAGCAAGAGACCCAGTACTTC	TRBJ2-5	-	-	TRBV21-1
CAWSVGPFRAANYGYTF	TGTGCCTGGAGTGTGGGTCCTTTTAGGGCGGCTAACTATGGCTACACCTTC	TRBJ1-2	-	-	TRBV30
CASSSGVAGGTQETQYF	TGTGCCAGCAGTAGTGGTGTAGCGGGGGGGACCCAAGAGACCCAGTACTTC	TRBJ2-5	TRBD2	few	TRBV6-1
CASSITSGTTAFF	TGTGCCAGCAGCATAACTTCGGGTACGACAGCTTTCTTT	TRBJ1-1	-	few	TRBV7-3
CTSSLTARGRSFQSEPQHF	TGCACCAGCAGCCTGACGGCCCGGGGCCGGTCCTTTCAATCAGAGCCCCAGCATTTT	TRBJ1-5	-	-	TRBV1
CASKGPSTDTQYF	TGTGCCAGCAAGGGACCTAGCACAGATACGCAGTATTTT	TRBJ2-3	-	few	TRBV6-1
CASSPLGGEGYTF	TGTGCCAGCTCACCATTGGGGGGTGAGGGCTACACCTTC	TRBJ1-2	-	-	TRBV18
CSASSRAGELFF	TGCAGTGCTAGCAGTCGGGCCGGGGAGCTGTTTTTT	TRBJ2-2	-	-	TRBV20-1
CASSYVGGGDSPLHF	TGTGCCAGCAGTTACGTGGGGGGAGGAGATTCACCCCTCCACTTT	TRBJ1-6	-	-	TRBV6-5
CSASVAGYTGELFF	TGCAGTGCTAGCGTAGCGGGGTACACCGGGGAGCTGTTTTTT	TRBJ2-2	TRBD2	few	TRBV20-1
CASSPGLVRSSYEQYF	TGTGCCAGCTCACCAGGACTAGTGAGGAGCTCCTACGAGCAGTACTTC	TRBJ2-7	TRBD2	-	TRBV18
CASSWGRETQYF	TGTGCCAGCAGTTGGGGGCGAGAGACCCAGTACTTC	TRBJ2-5	-	-	TRBV2
CASSLTGDRGRNEQFF	TGTGCCAGCAGCTTAACGGGGGACAGGGGTAGGAATGAGCAGTTCTTC	TRBJ2-1	TRBD1	-	TRBV7-3
CASSQLITTNEKLFF	TGCGCCAGCAGCCAATTAATTACAACTAATGAAAAACTGTTTTTT	TRBJ1-4	-	once	TRBV4-1
CASSEAQGAGLAGVMGEETQYF	TGTGCCAGCAGTGAAGCGCAAGGTGCTGGACTAGCGGGAGTGATGGGGGAAGAGACCCAGTACTTC	TRBJ2-5	TRBD2	once	TRBV6-1
CASSFMTGSNSPLHF	TGTGCCAGCAGCTTTATGACAGGGTCTAATTCACCCCTCCACTTT	TRBJ1-6	TRBD1	-	TRBV5-5
CARGQGYNEQFF	TGTGCCAGGGGGCAGGGCTACAATGAGCAGTTCTTC	TRBJ2-1	-	once	TRBV2
CAWSGSGLGYGYTF	TGTGCCTGGAGCGGTTCGGGCCTCGGGTATGGCTACACCTTC	TRBJ1-2	-	medium-sized	TRBV30
CASTESTGHGTF	TGTGCCAGCACCGAATCTACAGGACACGGCACCTTC	TRBJ1-2	-	large	TRBV5-6
CASSERYRDRQPQHF	TGTGCCAGCAGTGAACGATACAGGGATCGTCAGCCCCAGCATTTT	TRBJ1-5	-	-	TRBV2
CASSSPRASTHTQYF	TGTGCCAGCAGCTCACCGCGGGCTAGCACACATACGCAGTATTTT	TRBJ2-3	-	-	TRBV7-2
CATSRDVNDYEQYF	TGTGCCACCAGCAGAGATGTAAACGACTACGAGCAGTACTTC	TRBJ2-7	-	-	TRBV15